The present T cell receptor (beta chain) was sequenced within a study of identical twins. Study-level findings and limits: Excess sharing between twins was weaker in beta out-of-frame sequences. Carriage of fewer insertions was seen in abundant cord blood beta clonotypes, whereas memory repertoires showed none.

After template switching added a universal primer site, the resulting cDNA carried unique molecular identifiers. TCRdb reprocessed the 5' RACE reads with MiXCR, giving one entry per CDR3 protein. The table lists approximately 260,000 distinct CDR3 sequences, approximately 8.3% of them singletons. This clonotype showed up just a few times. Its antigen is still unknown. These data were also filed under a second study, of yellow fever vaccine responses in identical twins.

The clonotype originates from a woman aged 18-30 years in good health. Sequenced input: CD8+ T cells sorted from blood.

Written as DNA, the CDR3 is TGTGCCAGCAGCGACCGGGACAGGATCGAGTATAACACCGGGGAGCTGTTTTTT. Its protein is CASSDRDRIEYNTGELFF. The chain is built from TRBV11-1 and TRBJ2-2, with 8 nucleotides matching TRBD1. Per the germline V gene, CDR1 is SGHAT and CDR2 is FQDESV (reference sequence). The V segment lost 5 bases and the J segment 2 bases; nucleotides outside the gene matches: 13. This CDR3 has 18 residues.